The clone carrying this T cell receptor (beta chain) was detected a few times. No antigen is known for it. This specimen belongs to a study of human CD8 memory T cell subsets. The study's findings and limits: Precursor exhausted T cells and stem-like memory T cells were similarly highly diverse, while effector memory cells were not. Estimates computed with Chao1 suggested greater diversity in stem-like memory T cells than in precursor exhausted T cells.

UMI-labeled 5' RACE produced the TCR beta libraries. TCRdb used MiXCR to reprocess the 5' RACE reads, holding one entry per CDR3 protein. Found here are about 7,300 distinct CDR3 sequences, 3% to 4% of them singletons; the top ten hold 35% to 45%. This CDR3 spans 12 amino acids. V dropped 2 bases and J dropped 8 bases, with 7 bases sitting between them. Germline assignment: CDR1 MGHRA and CDR2 YSYEKL. Enrichment for total CD8+ T cells was performed by negative magnetic separation. The authors obtained RNA from duplicate vials, each holding around 150,000 sorted CD8+ T cells, for every subset. The gene calls are TRBV4-1 and TRBJ2-1, with unresolved D. Material for sequencing was CD8+ T cells from PBMCs. The TCR sequence derives from a human donor in good health. CDR3 in DNA: TGCGCCAGCAGCCAATACTCTCATGAGCAGTTCTTC. As protein: CASSQYSHEQFF.